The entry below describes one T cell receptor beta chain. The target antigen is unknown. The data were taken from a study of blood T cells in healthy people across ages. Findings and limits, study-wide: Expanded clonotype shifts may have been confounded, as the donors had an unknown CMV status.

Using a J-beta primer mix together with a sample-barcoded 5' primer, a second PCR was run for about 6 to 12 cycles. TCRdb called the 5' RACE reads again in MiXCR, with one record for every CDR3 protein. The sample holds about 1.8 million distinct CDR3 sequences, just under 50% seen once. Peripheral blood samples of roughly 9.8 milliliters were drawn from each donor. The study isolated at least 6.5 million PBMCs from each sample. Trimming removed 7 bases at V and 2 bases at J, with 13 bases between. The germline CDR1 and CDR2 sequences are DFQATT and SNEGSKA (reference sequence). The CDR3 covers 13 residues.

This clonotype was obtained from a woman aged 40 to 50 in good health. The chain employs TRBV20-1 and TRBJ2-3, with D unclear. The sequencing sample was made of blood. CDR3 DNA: TGCAGTGTTAGGCGGAAGGTCACAGATACGCAGTATTTT. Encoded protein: CSVRRKVTDTQYF.